This TCR beta chain is drawn from a study of T cell clonotyping in hematopoietic cell transplantation. Notes on the study in general: Without cell sorting, CD4 versus CD8 contributions remain unresolved. After transplant, recipient diversity fell while pathologically expanded clonotypes grew through day 180.

With respect to this clone: Antigen: not known.

Clones were read by immunoSEQ multiplex PCR, and TCRdb kept only the in-frame ones, dropping some. The profile shows around 2,000 clones, over 75% of them singletons. Trimming removed 3 bases at V and 7 bases at J, with 7 bases between. Germline CDR1 and CDR2: MNHNS and SASEGT. This CDR3 has 13 amino acids. The sample consisted of PBMCs, taken 100 days after allogeneic stem cell transplant. The clonotype originates from a male patient between 45 and 59 years old who had an allogeneic stem cell transplant from a related donor, so the T cells may come from the graft donor. Some clones in this sample may be carry-over from other donors' samples. The chain links TRBV6-1 to TRBJ1-6, with D uncertain. CDR3 region: CASSESSNSPLHF. The DNA of the CDR3 is TGTGCCAGCAGTGAGAGCAGCAATTCACCCCTCCACTTT.